The 6 T cell receptor beta chains listed next were all sequenced from one sample in a study of T cells in Graves' hyperthyroidism and ophthalmopathy. Regions amplified from RNA transcripts were the TCR beta CDR3 regions. HTBI primers were employed in a first-round RT-PCR of the TCR CDR3. In TCRdb, the multiplex PCR reads were re-called with MiXCR into one record per CDR3 protein. The repertoire holds approximately 430,000 distinct CDR3 sequences, with roughly 14% as singletons. The sample comprised blood. These receptors were taken from a man aged 18-30 years with Graves' ophthalmopathy.

This clonotype was seen a few times. V and J are TRBV2 and TRBJ1-5, with 7 bases aligning to TRBD1. The CDR3 contains 14 residues. The trim removed 4 bases at V and 5 bases at J, leaving 5 bases unmatched. Per germline, CDR1 SNHLY and CDR2 FYNNEI. This CDR3 is CASSGRDSYQPQHF. The CDR3, as DNA: TGTGCCAGCAGTGGCCGGGACAGCTATCAGCCCCAGCATTTT.

This clonotype was picked up many times. V gene TRBV7-8 combines with J gene TRBJ2-3; D is unclear. The germline gives CDR1 SGHVS, CDR2 FQNEAQ. V dropped 5 bases and J dropped 4 bases, with 13 bases sitting between them. The CDR3 is made up of 14 amino acids. The CDR3 is CASSQNRVSDTQYF. CDR3 bases: TGTGCCAGCAGCCAGAACCGTGTTTCAGATACGCAGTATTTT.

The CDR3 DNA is TGTGCCAGCAGCTTGGGATTGAACCCGAACACCGGGGAGCTGTTTTTT. Protein sequence: CASSLGLNPNTGELFF. The chain links TRBV5-4 to TRBJ2-2; D is ambiguous. The V gene's germline CDR1 is SGHNT and CDR2 YYREEE (reference sequence). Trimming removed 0 bases at V and 0 bases at J, with 9 bases between. The CDR3 consists of 16 residues.

This clonotype was observed a handful of times. The chain is built from TRBV6-1 and TRBJ2-1; 9 nucleotides align to TRBD2. Germline V CDR1 and CDR2: MNHNS, SASEGT. V was clipped by 1 base and J by 8 bases; unmatched bases: 12. The CDR3 spans 17 residues. This chain's CDR3 is CASSEGGTAGGPDEQFF. DNA of the CDR3: TGTGCCAGCAGTGAAGGTGGGACGGCGGGAGGGCCTGATGAGCAGTTCTTC.

The chain employs TRBV20-1 and TRBJ1-4; D gene ambiguous. The CDR3 consists of 15 residues. Trimming stripped 0 bases from V and 4 bases from J, with 12 bases between. The germline V gene has CDR1 DFQATT and CDR2 SNEGSKA (reference sequence). CDR3 nucleotides: TGCAGTGCTAGAGAACCGGCGGACTATAATGAAAAACTGTTTTTT. It codes for CSAREPADYNEKLFF.

This clonotype was counted at least ten times. This chain links TRBV7-8 with TRBJ1-5; a weak D match, TRBD1 (6 bases). With 4 bases removed from V and 5 bases from J, the gap between germline ends came to 15 bases. The CDR3 is 15 amino acids. The V gene's germline CDR1 is SGHVS and CDR2 FQNEAQ. The CDR3 spells CASSSVWGADQPQHF. Written as DNA, the CDR3 is TGTGCCAGCAGCTCAGTGTGGGGGGCGGATCAGCCCCAGCATTTT.